The 2 T cell receptor beta chains presented below share a single source sample, sequenced in a study of blood T cells in healthy people across ages. Through a sample-barcoded 5' primer and a J-beta primer mix, a second PCR was run for roughly 6 to 12 cycles. MiXCR was run by TCRdb on the 5' RACE reads, yielding one entry per CDR3 protein. The sample records 1.5 million to 2 million distinct CDR3 sequences, roughly two fifths being singletons. The sequenced material came from blood. Receptors originate from a human donor in good health.

As concerns this clonotype: One end of the junction does not line up with germline, which may come from a read error. V is TRBV4-2 and J is TRBJ2-7; 8 bases are shared with TRBD1. CDR3 length: 16 residues. The germline V gene encodes CDR1 LGHNA and CDR2 YNFKEQ. The CDR3 protein is CASGQDEQGGTYEQYF. The CDR3 coding sequence is TGTGCCAGCGGCCAAGACGAACAGGGGGGCACCTACGAGCAGTACTTC.

This clonotype was observed at least ten times. The chain uses TRBV5-4 and TRBJ2-1; D not certain. This CDR3 has 14 amino acids. V gave up 4 bases and J gave up 4 bases, with 12 bases separating them. Germline CDR1 is SGHNT and CDR2 is YYREEE (reference sequence). This chain's CDR3 is CASSLEGRYNEQFF. The CDR3 DNA is TGTGCCAGCAGCCTAGAAGGACGGTACAATGAGCAGTTCTTC.